This T cell receptor (beta chain) derives from a study of shared clonotypes between healthy human individuals. At the level of the study: The cohort had two women and a few men, ages 18 to 49. Every donor yielded three CD4 naive, three CD4 memory, two CD8 naive and one CD8 memory plate. Study observations and caveats: The low donor count limited represented genetic and exposure-history diversity.

Positively selected for CCR7, the CD45RO-negative cells used as naive CD8 cells excluded terminally differentiated effector memory CD45RA+ cells. About this clone: Its specificity is not known.

Unmatched junction bases numbered 10, after V lost 6 bases and J lost 8 bases. The CDR3 is 14 amino acids. Germline-derived CDR1 and CDR2 are MNHEY and SVGAGI. Study processing details: ImmunoSEQ only sent back junction sequences with no quality scores, so filtering was done differently. Profiled with immunoSEQ multiplex PCR; TCRdb holds only in-frame clones, not every one. V and J calls and clone size are given by that table; D and trimming were obtained from the DNA. The sample holds about 2.2 million clones, about 93% seen once. What was sequenced was naive CD8+ T cells from PBMCs. The clonotype originates from a man in his late teens or twenties in good health. Some clones in this sample may be carry-over from other donors' samples. This chain uses TRBV6-5 with TRBJ1-5, with 7 bases lining up with TRBD1. The CDR3 reads CASSPDRVHEPQHF. The CDR3 DNA is TGTGCCAGCAGCCCCGACAGGGTCCACGAGCCCCAGCATTTT.